The next 10 T cell receptor beta chains were all read from a single sample in a study of cytotoxic CD8 clonotypes in ibrutinib-treated CLL. The table came from immunoSEQ multiplex PCR; TCRdb's copy has only in-frame clones and leaves some out. Altogether about 160,000 clones are present, about four fifths being singletons, with the ten largest covering about 2.1%. The starting material was PBMCs, obtained after 12 months of ibrutinib treatment. The source of these receptors is a human donor with chronic lymphocytic leukemia.

The chain employs TRBV7-3 and TRBJ2-3, with no clear D. The CDR3 sequence is 14 residues long. V gave up 3 bases and J gave up 0 bases, with 7 bases separating them. Germline lookup yields CDR1 SGHTA and CDR2 FQGTGA. CDR3 bases: TGTGCCAGCAGCTTGGGCTCTAGCACAGATACGCAGTATTTT. Its protein is CASSLGSSTDTQYF. Combining the CDR3 with reference TRBV7-3 and TRBJ2-3 gives the whole variable domain GAGVSQTPSNKVTEKGKYVELRCDPISGHTALYWYRQSLGQGPEFLIYFQGTGAADDSGLPNDRFFAVRPEGSVSTLKIQRTERGDSAVYLCASSLGSSTDTQYFGPGTRLTVL.

V usage is TRBV7-2 and J usage is TRBJ1-3; no firm D call. The CDR3 spans 17 residues. Trimming shortened V by 1 base and J by 0 bases, and 13 bases separated the two germline ends. In germline, CDR1 is SGHTA, CDR2 FQGNSA. CDR3 in DNA: TGTGCCAGCAGCTTAGTCCGCGGCAGTCTCTCTGGAAACACCATATATTTT. Its translation: CASSLVRGSLSGNTIYF. Combining the CDR3 with reference TRBV7-2 and TRBJ1-3 gives the whole variable domain GAGVSQSPSNKVTEKGKDVELRCDPISGHTALYWYRQSLGQGLEFLIYFQGNSAPDKSGLPSDRFSAERTGGSVSTLTIQRTQQEDSAVYLCASSLVRGSLSGNTIYFGEGSWLTVV.

This clone was found once. This rearrangement joins TRBV19 to TRBJ1-6; D not resolved. CDR1 is LNHDA, CDR2 SQIVND, per germline (reference sequence). Trimming took off 7 bases at V and 0 bases at J, with 10 bases between the two ends. This CDR3 has 15 residues. CDR3 sequence: CASNYQSSYNSPLHF. CDR3 DNA: TGTGCCAGTAATTACCAAAGCTCCTATAATTCACCCCTCCACTTT.

A single count supports this clone. V and J are TRBV21-1 and TRBJ2-7; the DNA was not compared with TRBD2, the D call given in the table. TRBV21-1 is marked as a pseudogene. The CDR3 is 17 amino acids. CDR3 sequence reads: CAGIIPPRGSGIYEQYF. The CDR3 bases are TGTGCCGGGATTATCCCCCCCCGCGGGAGTGGTATTTACGAGCAGTACTTC.

The chain combines TRBV5-1 with TRBJ1-3; no clear D gene. Between the trimmed V and J ends, which lost 4 bases and 2 bases, there was a span of 16 bases. The CDR3 covers 16 residues. The germline gives CDR1 SGHRS, CDR2 YFSETQ. The CDR3: CASSARPEDPGNTIYF. CDR3 nucleotide sequence: TGCGCCAGCAGCGCCCGACCAGAGGACCCTGGAAACACCATATATTTT.

The rearrangement uses TRBV2 and TRBJ1-1, with a tentative D call TRBD1 (5 bases). The length of the CDR3 is 15 residues. Trimming cost V 5 bases and J 1 base, with 14 bases left between them. Germline CDR1 and CDR2: SNHLY and FYNNEI. The CDR3 reads CASSLSGSWNTEAFF. The CDR3 region has the DNA TGTGCCAGCAGTCTGTCAGGGTCGTGGAACACTGAAGCTTTCTTT.

J is TRBJ1-1 and V is TRBV18, with 7 bases aligning to TRBD1. This CDR3 comprises 17 residues. V gave up 1 base and J gave up 7 bases; unmatched junction bases: 15. Germline V CDR1 and CDR2: KGHSH, LQKENI. The CDR3 sequence: CASSPRDSSGGAGEAFF. As DNA, the CDR3 is TGTGCCAGCTCACCACGGGACAGCTCTGGGGGCGCGGGTGAAGCTTTCTTT.

This clone was seen just once. The chain couples TRBV5-1 to TRBJ2-5; 13 bases align to TRBD2. J was trimmed by 4 bases and V by 2 bases; bases with no gene match: 14. The germline gives CDR1 SGHRS, CDR2 YFSETQ. This CDR3 has 19 residues. CDR3 nucleotides: TGCGCCAGCAGCTTCAATCCCCCGACTAGCGGGGGGTCGGGAGAGACCCAGTACTTC. It is translated as CASSFNPPTSGGSGETQYF.

The V call is TRBV11-2, the J call TRBJ2-3; tentatively, D is TRBD2 (6 bases). The germline V and J ends were trimmed by 4 bases and 3 bases, with 11 bases remaining between them. Looked up from germline, CDR1 is SGHAT and CDR2 is FQNNGV. The CDR3 consists of 14 residues. CDR3 loop: CASSSSSVTDTQYF. DNA for the CDR3: TGTGCCAGCAGCTCATCTAGCGTTACAGATACGCAGTATTTT.

The CDR3 DNA is TGTGCCATCAGTGAGTCGTTTATATCTACAGGATTGAAGCCCCAGCATTTT. It is translated as CAISESFISTGLKPQHF. The chain employs TRBV10-3 and TRBJ1-5; perhaps TRBD1 as D (5 bases). The ends were cut back, 0 bases at V and 8 bases at J, with 20 bases in the middle. This CDR3 spans 17 amino acids. CDR1 and CDR2 from the germline V gene are ENHRY and SYGVKD.